These T cell receptor beta chains were read from a single sample in a study of beta chain features in type 1 diabetes. Method: immunoSEQ multiplex PCR; TCRdb's copy keeps in-frame clones and lacks some. The sample yields 300,000 to 400,000 clones, roughly 8% seen once. What was sequenced was central memory CD4+ T cells from blood. The receptors were gathered from a woman aged 18-30 years in good health. Both conserved end residues are part of each CDR3.

J gene | CDR3 length | V gene | CDR3 protein
TRBJ2-5 | 14 | TRBV5-4 | CASSLQGAAETQYF
TRBJ2-5 | 17 | TRBV28 | CASSLGTSGRHFETQYF
TRBJ2-5 | 13 | TRBV7-2 | CASSTGFRETQYF
TRBJ2-7 | 15 | TRBV7-2 | CASSLALGGQYEQYF
TRBJ2-3 | 16 | TRBV4-2 | CASSQDRVAGTDTQYF
TRBJ1-5 | 12 | TRBV18 | CASSESHQPQHF
TRBJ1-2 | 18 | TRBV19 | CASHSPNGGQDTNYGYTF
TRBJ2-5 | 18 | TRBV7-2 | CASSLLLAGGQVAETQYF
TRBJ2-1 | 16 | TRBV27 | CASSRYLAGGDNEQFF
TRBJ2-2 | 14 | TRBV28 | CASRRTGFDGELFF
TRBJ1-2 | 12 | TRBV2 | CASSAQGFGYTF
TRBJ2-5 | 14 | TRBV5-4 | CASSPAGAGETQYF
TRBJ1-5 | 15 | TRBV2 | CASSAEGLGNQPQHF
TRBJ2-7 | 14 | TRBV2 | CASRVDSYSYEQYF
TRBJ2-5 | 12 | TRBV11-2 | CASSLGPGTQYF
TRBJ1-2 | 13 | TRBV7-2 | CASSLVMVGGYTF
TRBJ2-1 | 13 | TRBV19 | CASQPRGSYEQFF
TRBJ2-2 | 15 | TRBV10-3 | CATEQGPTDTGELFF
TRBJ2-4 | 15 | TRBV4-3 | CASSQGSGTKNIQYF
TRBJ1-4 | 14 | TRBV18 | CASSPGTGSEKLFF
TRBJ2-5 | 15 | TRBV9 | CASSSSTSVWETQYF
TRBJ2-1 | 15 | TRBV5-1 | CASSSTGGAYNEQFF
TRBJ2-5 | 14 | TRBV28 | CASSRGQGGETQYF
TRBJ2-2 | 13 | TRBV2 | CAIKLANTGELFF
TRBJ1-2 | 14 | TRBV18 | CASSPPSRAGGYTF
TRBJ2-4 | 14 | TRBV2 | CASSETFMGNIQYF
TRBJ2-5 | 16 | TRBV5-6 | CASSLDTGTGVRTQYF
TRBJ2-3 | 12 | TRBV29-1 | CSVGGYTDTQYF
TRBJ2-1 | 16 | TRBV9 | CASSAIGQGAGNQQFF
TRBJ2-1 | 15 | TRBV28 | CASSSVAGSYNEQFF
TRBJ2-3 | 11 | TRBV7-2 | CASSHSDTQYF
TRBJ2-1 | 13 | TRBV18 | CASSPLMANEQFF
TRBJ1-1 | 11 | TRBV6-6 | CASSLGTEAFF
TRBJ2-1 | 11 | TRBV6-7 | CASSPRNEQFF
TRBJ2-1 | 15 | TRBV7-9 | CASSSPGGPGSEQFF
TRBJ2-2 | 14 | TRBV6-5 | CASWTGQDTGELFF
TRBJ2-1 | 17 | TRBV5-1 | CASSEVVGASGRNEQFF
TRBJ2-5 | 13 | TRBV2 | CASSARRGETQYF
TRBJ1-4 | 13 | TRBV28 | CASTDPREEKLFF
TRBJ2-1 | 16 | TRBV28 | CASSLFGGRAIDEQFF
TRBJ2-7 | 14 | TRBV7-2 | CASSVTGNSYEQYF
TRBJ1-1 | 12 | TRBV18 | CASSPIDGDGKF
TRBJ2-3 | 13 | TRBV28 | CASSFPSTDTQYF
TRBJ2-3 | 12 | TRBV7-3 | CASSLTGGMQYF
TRBJ2-1 | 14 | TRBV7-9 | CASSPDGGYNEQFF
TRBJ2-3 | 14 | TRBV4-3 | CASSQEPPPDTQYF
TRBJ2-5 | 15 | TRBV18 | CASSPPSLRGETQYF
TRBJ2-3 | 13 | TRBV2 | CASRTFSTDTQYF
TRBJ2-1 | 15 | TRBV5-1 | CASSMGLAGANEQFF
TRBJ1-1 | 15 | TRBV18 | CASSPQGALNTEAFF
TRBJ2-6 | 14 | TRBV5-8 | CASSLADGANVLTF
TRBJ2-7 | 12 | TRBV6-5 | CASRRPAYEQYF